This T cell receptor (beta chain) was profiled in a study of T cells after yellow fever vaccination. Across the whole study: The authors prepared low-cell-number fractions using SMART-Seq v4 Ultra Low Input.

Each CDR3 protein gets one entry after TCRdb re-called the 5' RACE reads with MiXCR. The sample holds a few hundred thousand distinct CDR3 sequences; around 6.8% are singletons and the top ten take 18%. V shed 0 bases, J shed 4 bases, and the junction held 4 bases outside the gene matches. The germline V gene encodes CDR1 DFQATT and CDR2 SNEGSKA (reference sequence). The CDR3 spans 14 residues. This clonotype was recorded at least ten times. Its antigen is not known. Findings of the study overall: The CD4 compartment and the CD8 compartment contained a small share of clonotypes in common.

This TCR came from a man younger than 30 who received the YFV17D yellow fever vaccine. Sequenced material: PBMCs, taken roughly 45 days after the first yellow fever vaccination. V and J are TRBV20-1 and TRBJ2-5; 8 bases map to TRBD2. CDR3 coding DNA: TGCAGTGCTAGAGATGCGGGGGGAGGAGAGACCCAGTACTTC. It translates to CSARDAGGGETQYF.